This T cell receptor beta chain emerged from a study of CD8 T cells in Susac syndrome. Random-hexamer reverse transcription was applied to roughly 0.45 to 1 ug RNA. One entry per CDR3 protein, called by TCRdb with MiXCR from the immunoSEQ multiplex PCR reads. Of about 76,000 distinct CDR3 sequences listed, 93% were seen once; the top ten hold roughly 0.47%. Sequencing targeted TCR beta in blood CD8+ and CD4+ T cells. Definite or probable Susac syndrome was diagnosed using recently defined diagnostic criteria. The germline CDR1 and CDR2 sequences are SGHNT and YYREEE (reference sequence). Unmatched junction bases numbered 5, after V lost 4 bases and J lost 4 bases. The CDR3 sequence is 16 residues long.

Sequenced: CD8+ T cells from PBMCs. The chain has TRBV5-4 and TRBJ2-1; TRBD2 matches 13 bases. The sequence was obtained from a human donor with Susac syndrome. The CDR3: CASSTGTSGTYNEQFF. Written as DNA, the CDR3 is TGTGCCAGCAGCACAGGGACTAGCGGGACTTACAATGAGCAGTTCTTC.